Listed below are T cell receptor beta chains from one sample, sequenced in a study of long-term antiretroviral therapy in people with HIV. Sequencing used immunoSEQ multiplex PCR; TCRdb keeps in-frame clones, though not all of them. The sample records about 20,000 clones, around 73% being singletons. The sequenced sample was unsorted PBMCs, obtained 0.3 years after starting antiretroviral therapy. The receptor set was obtained from a woman aged 45-59 years with HIV. The CDR3 runs from the conserved cysteine through the conserved F or W. D genes are given only for firm matches. Some rows mark clone size as missing; the rest say once, few, many or name a class of expanded clone.

V,J,D,size,DNA,CDR3
TRBV7-8,TRBJ1-1,NA,once,TGTGCCAGCAGCTTAGCGACAGTGAACACTGAAGCTTTCTTT,CASSLATVNTEAFF
TRBV4-1,TRBJ1-2,NA,NA,TGCGCCAGCAGCCAAGGGCGGACTAACTATGGCTACACCTTC,CASSQGRTNYGYTF
TRBV6-6,TRBJ2-2,NA,NA,TGTGCCAGCAGCCCGGACCGAAACACCGGGGAGCTGTTTTTT,CASSPDRNTGELFF
TRBV6-6,TRBJ2-1,TRBD2,NA,TGTGCAAGCAGGGCAGCGGGGGGCGGAACCCACAATGAGCAGTTCTTC,CASRAAGGGTHNEQFF
TRBV11-2,TRBJ2-5,NA,NA,TGTGCCAGCAGCTTAGCGGGGCACTCCGAGACCCAGTACTTC,CASSLAGHSETQYF
TRBV5-1,TRBJ1-6,TRBD1,NA,TGCGCCAGCAGCTTGGCCCCGGACAGGGGGGATTCACCCCTCCACTTT,CASSLAPDRGDSPLHF
TRBV28,TRBJ2-3,NA,NA,TGTGCCAGCAGTGGTAGTGGGGGTCGACCTAGCACAGATACGCAGTATTTT,CASSGSGGRPSTDTQYF
TRBV5-1,TRBJ1-1,NA,NA,TGCGCCAGCAGCCCGGGGGAATTTCGCGGTACTGAAGCTTTCTTT,CASSPGEFRGTEAFF
TRBV13,TRBJ2-7,NA,NA,TGTGCCAGCAGCCATCGAGATTGGGGGGCCTCCTACGAGCAGTACTTC,CASSHRDWGASYEQYF
TRBV2,TRBJ1-5,NA,few,TGTGCCAGCAGAAACCCTGGGACAAGCAATCAGCCCCAGCATTTT,CASRNPGTSNQPQHF
TRBV25-1,TRBJ1-1,NA,NA,TGTGCCAGCAGTGAAGCGCCGCTTGAAGCTTTCTTT,CASSEAPLEAFF
TRBV7-9,TRBJ1-4,NA,NA,TGTGCCAGCAGCTTCCGGGACGGTGAAAAACTGTTTTTT,CASSFRDGEKLFF
TRBV30,TRBJ1-4,NA,once,TGTGCCTGGAGGCCCACAACAGGGGAAAAACTGTTTTTT,CAWRPTTGEKLFF
TRBV9,TRBJ2-2,NA,NA,TGTGCCAGCAGCGTAAACAGTCTCGCCGGGGAGCTGTTTTTT,CASSVNSLAGELFF
TRBV9,TRBJ2-7,NA,few,TGTGCCAGCAGCGTAGAGTGGGGCGGCTCCTACGAGCAGTACTTC,CASSVEWGGSYEQYF
TRBV10-3,TRBJ2-3,NA,NA,TGTGCCATCAGTGAGCTTACAGATACGCAGTATTTT,CAISELTDTQYF
TRBV29-1,TRBJ2-3,NA,NA,TGCAGCGTTGAAGATCGTGGGTTAGGCACAGATACGCAGTATTTT,CSVEDRGLGTDTQYF
TRBV25-1,TRBJ2-5,NA,NA,TGTGCCAGCATTGGGTGGGAGACCCAGTACTTC,CASIGWETQYF
TRBV6-5,TRBJ2-1,NA,NA,TGTGCCAGCTCGTCTCGCAATGAGCAGTTCTTC,CASSSRNEQFF
TRBV19,TRBJ2-3,NA,NA,TGTGCCAGTAGTACTAGCCTTCTAGCGGCAGGGGGCACAGATACGCAGTATTTT,CASSTSLLAAGGTDTQYF
TRBV19,TRBJ1-6,NA,NA,TGTGCCAGTAAAGAGGGGGGTAATTCACCCCTCCACTTT,CASKEGGNSPLHF
TRBV11-2,TRBJ2-5,NA,NA,TGTGCCAGCAGTGAAACACAAGAGACCCAGTACTTC,CASSETQETQYF